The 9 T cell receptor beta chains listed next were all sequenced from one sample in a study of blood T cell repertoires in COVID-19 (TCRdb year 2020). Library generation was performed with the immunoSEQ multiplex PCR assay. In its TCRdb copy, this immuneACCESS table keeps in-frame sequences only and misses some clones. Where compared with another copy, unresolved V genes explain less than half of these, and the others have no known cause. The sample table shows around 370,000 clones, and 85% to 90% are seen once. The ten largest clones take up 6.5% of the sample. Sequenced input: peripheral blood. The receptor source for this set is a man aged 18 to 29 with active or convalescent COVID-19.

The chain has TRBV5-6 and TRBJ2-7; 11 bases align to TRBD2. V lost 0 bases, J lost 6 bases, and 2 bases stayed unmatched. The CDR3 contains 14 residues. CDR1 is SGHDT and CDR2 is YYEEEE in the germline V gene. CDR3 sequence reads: CASSLVAGGSEQYF. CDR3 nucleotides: TGTGCCAGCAGCTTGGTAGCGGGAGGGTCCGAGCAGTACTTC.

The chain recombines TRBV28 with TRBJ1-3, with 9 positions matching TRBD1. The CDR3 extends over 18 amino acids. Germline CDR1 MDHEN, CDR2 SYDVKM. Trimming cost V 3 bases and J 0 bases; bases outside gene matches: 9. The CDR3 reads CASSFPLTGGLSGNTIYF. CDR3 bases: TGTGCCAGCAGTTTCCCGTTAACAGGGGGCCTCTCTGGAAACACCATATATTTT.

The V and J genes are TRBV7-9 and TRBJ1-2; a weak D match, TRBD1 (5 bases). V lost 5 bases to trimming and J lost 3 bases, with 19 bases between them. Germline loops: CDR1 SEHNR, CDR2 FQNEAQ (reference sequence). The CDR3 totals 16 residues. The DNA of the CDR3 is TGTGCCAGCAGCCTACCTCCATCTACAGGTTACTATGGCTACACCTTC. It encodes CASSLPPSTGYYGYTF.

The CDR3 spells CASSLYRISGGVGDTQYF. Here the CDR3 DNA reads TGTGCCAGCAGTCTCTATAGGATTAGCGGGGGGGTTGGAGATACGCAGTATTTT. The chain employs TRBV27 and TRBJ2-3; TRBD2 aligns across 11 bases. V was pared by 5 bases and J by 5 bases, with 15 bases of the junction left unmatched. Germline V gene data show CDR1 as MNHEY and CDR2 as SMNVEV (reference sequence). This CDR3 comprises 18 residues.

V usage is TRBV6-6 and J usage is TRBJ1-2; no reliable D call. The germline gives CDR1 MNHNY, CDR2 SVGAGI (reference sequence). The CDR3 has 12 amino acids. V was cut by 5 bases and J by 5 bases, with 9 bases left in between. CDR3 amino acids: CASSELDYGYTF. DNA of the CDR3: TGTGCCAGCAGTGAGTTAGATTATGGCTACACCTTC.

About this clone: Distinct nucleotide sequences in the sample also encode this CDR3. The CDR3 sequence: CASSFGLAGTYEQYF. In nucleotides, the CDR3 is TGTGCCAGCAGTTTCGGACTAGCGGGTACCTACGAGCAGTACTTC. V usage is TRBV7-2 and J usage is TRBJ2-7; 11 bases fit TRBD2. This CDR3 is 15 amino acids long. The ends lost 6 bases at V and 2 bases at J; junction bases unmatched: 6. Germline values: CDR1 SGHTA, CDR2 FQGNSA.

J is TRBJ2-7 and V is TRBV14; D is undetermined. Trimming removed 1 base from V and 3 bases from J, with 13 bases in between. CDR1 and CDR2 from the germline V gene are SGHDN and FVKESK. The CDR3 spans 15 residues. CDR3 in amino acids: CASSQVPSAGYEQYF. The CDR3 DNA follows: TGTGCCAGCAGCCAAGTTCCCAGCGCTGGCTACGAGCAGTACTTC.

This chain's CDR3 is CASTPGTAYNEQFF. The CDR3 region has the DNA TGTGCCAGCACCCCAGGGACTGCCTACAATGAGCAGTTCTTC. This chain links TRBV6-5 with TRBJ2-1, with TRBD2 as a possible D gene (6 bases). CDR3 length equals 14 residues. Deletions cut 7 bases from V and 2 bases from J, with 12 bases between. Germline CDR1 MNHEY, CDR2 SVGAGI.

The CDR3 loop is CASRTRGGEAFF. The CDR3 nucleotides read TGTGCCAGCAGGACCAGGGGTGGTGAAGCTTTCTTT. V gene TRBV27 combines with J gene TRBJ1-1, with D perhaps TRBD1 (6 bases). The germline gives CDR1 MNHEY, CDR2 SMNVEV (reference sequence). The CDR3 covers 12 residues. The V gene lost 6 bases and the J gene lost 7 bases, with 12 bases spanning the gap.